This is a list of T cell receptor beta chains from one sample in a study of esophageal squamous cell carcinoma under preoperative chemotherapy. TCRdb reanalysed the PCR reads using MiXCR and keeps one entry per CDR3 protein. The profile shows approximately 19,000 distinct CDR3 sequences, about half of them singletons. The sample was taken from a patient given preoperative chemotherapy. Receptors were obtained from a human donor with esophageal squamous cell carcinoma. The donor label of this sample is uncertain. CDR3s include the opening cysteine and the closing phenylalanine or tryptophan. Fields, in order: clone size, V gene, J gene, D gene, CDR3 DNA, CDR3 protein. D genes are given only for firm matches. Clone size is stated in some rows and not others, as once, few, many or a class when expanded.

-	TRBV10-1	TRBJ2-7	-	TGCGCCAGCAGTGAGGGACACTCCTACGAGCAGTACTTC	CASSEGHSYEQYF
-	TRBV6-1	TRBJ2-5	-	TGTGCCAGCAGTCCTCTTGACGGAGCCACCTACAATGAGCAGTACTTC	CASSPLDGATYNEQYF
-	TRBV6-5	TRBJ2-5	TRBD2	TGTGCCAGCAGTTCAGGGCGGGGGGAGACCCAGTACTTC	CASSSGRGETQYF
many	TRBV7-9	TRBJ2-5	-	TGTGCCAGCAGGGGGCGCGAAGAGACCCAGTACTTC	CASRGREETQYF
-	TRBV7-6	TRBJ2-3	-	TGTGCCAGCAGCTTAGCGGGCGTTAACACCGGTGAGCAGTATTTT	CASSLAGVNTGEQYF
-	TRBV7-2	TRBJ2-1	-	TGTGCCAGCAGCTTTTCACGGGTCTACAATGAGCAGTTCTTC	CASSFSRVYNEQFF
-	TRBV5-4	TRBJ2-7	TRBD1	TGTGCCAGCAGCCCAGGACAGGGGGCGACCTACAATGAGCAGTACTTC	CASSPGQGATYNEQYF
many	TRBV27	TRBJ2-1	TRBD2	TGTGCCAGCAGTTTATTCGCGGGAGTCTCCTACAATGAGCAGTTCTTC	CASSLFAGVSYNEQFF
few	TRBV7-2	TRBJ2-1	TRBD2	TGTGCCAGCAGCTTAGGAGCGGGAGGCCTCTACGAGCAGTTCTTC	CASSLGAGGLYEQFF
many	TRBV12-3/TRBV12-4	TRBJ2-1	TRBD1	TGTGCCAGCAGTTTAGACAGGGGGGTCTATGAGCAGTTCTTC	CASSLDRGVYEQFF